This TCR beta chain was obtained from a study of blood T cells in healthy people across ages. Study findings and constraints: Changes seen in expanded clonotypes were possibly confounded by donor CMV status left unknown. Both higher diversity and more naive CD4+ cells marked long-lived donors when set against aged donors.

A second PCR, run for roughly 7 to 11 cycles, used a sample-barcoded 5' primer plus a J-beta primer mix. The template-switch adaptor was a 5' adaptor with 12 random nucleotides. It tagged each cDNA molecule. Each CDR3 protein gets one entry after TCRdb re-called the 5' RACE reads with MiXCR. Among 1.5 million to 2 million distinct CDR3 sequences listed, roughly 30% were seen once. CDR3 length: 15 residues. Germline CDR1 is KGHSH and CDR2 is LQKENI. With respect to this clonotype: The target antigen is unknown.

Material: blood. The source of this sequence is a woman in her thirties in good health. The chain joins TRBV18 to TRBJ2-4; D is uncertain. The J call may be in error: the DNA end matches TRBJ2-7 better. CDR3 amino acids: CASSPSSAVGFEQYF. The CDR3 bases are TGTGCCAGCTCACCATCCTCCGCAGTTGGATTCGAGCAGTACTTC.